The 27 T cell receptor beta chains below all came from one sample that was sequenced in a study of blood T cell repertoires in COVID-19. Measured with immunoSEQ multiplex PCR; TCRdb has only the in-frame clones, and not every one. Counted here are hundreds of thousands of clones, 70% to 90% occurring once; the ten biggest clones make up nearly 4.5%. Specimen: peripheral blood. These receptors were obtained from a man aged 50 or older with acute or convalescent COVID-19.

The chain uses TRBV21-1 and TRBJ1-5; the tabulated D call, TRBD1, remains unverified against the DNA. TRBV21-1 is a documented pseudogene. This CDR3 has 17 residues. The chain's CDR3 is CASGPPGPGCDNQPQHF. The CDR3 region has the DNA TGTGCCAGCGGACCACCAGGACCAGGGTGTGACAATCAGCCCCAGCATTTT.

The chain has TRBV27 and TRBJ1-1, with 9 bases matching TRBD1. The CDR3 is 13 residues long. Germline V gene data show CDR1 as MNHEY and CDR2 as SMNVEV (reference sequence). The junction had 7 bases not matched to a gene; V was cut back by 8 bases and J by 6 bases. The CDR3 loop reads CASGTGGSAEAFF. In nucleotides, the CDR3 is TGTGCCAGCGGTACAGGGGGCAGTGCTGAAGCTTTCTTT.

A note on this clone: Within the sample, other DNA sequences also encode this same CDR3. The V call is TRBV19, the J call TRBJ2-7, with D possibly being TRBD2 (6 bases). Trimming took 3 bases from V and 4 from J, leaving 7 bases between them. This CDR3 has 12 amino acids. The germline CDR1 and CDR2 sequences are LNHDA and SQIVND (reference sequence). The CDR3 DNA follows: TGTGCCAGTAGTATGGGGGGTTACGAGCAGTACTTC. Amino acid sequence: CASSMGGYEQYF. The whole variable domain, filled in from reference TRBV19 and TRBJ2-7, reads DGGITQSPKYLFRKEGQNVTLSCEQNLNHDAMYWYRQDPGQGLRLIYYSQIVNDFQKGDIAEGYSVSREKKESFPLTVTSAQKNPTAFYLCASSMGGYEQYFGPGTRLTVT.

The J gene is TRBJ1-2, the V gene TRBV5-5; D is unresolved. Trimming removed 2 bases at V and 2 bases at J, with 4 bases between. CDR3 length: 12 amino acids. CDR1 and CDR2 (germline): SGHKS, YYEKEE (reference sequence). The CDR3 loop reads CASSLSNYGYTF. In nucleotides, the CDR3 is TGTGCCAGCAGCTTATCAAACTATGGCTACACCTTC. Looking up the rest from reference TRBV5-5 and TRBJ1-2 gives the full variable domain: DAGVTQSPTHLIKTRGQQVTLRCSPISGHKSVSWYQQVLGQGPQFIFQYYEKEERGRGNFPDRFSARQFPNYSSELNVNALLLGDSALYLCASSLSNYGYTFGSGTRLTVV.

The rearrangement links TRBV11-2 to TRBJ2-3; a possible D gene is TRBD1 (6 bases). Trimming left V 7 bases short and J 2 bases short, with 16 bases between. CDR3 size: 15 residues. CDR1 and CDR2 from the germline V gene are SGHAT and FQNNGV. CDR3: CASNIGQHPTDTQYF. In nucleotides, the CDR3 is TGTGCCAGCAACATAGGACAGCACCCCACAGATACGCAGTATTTT.

The genes are TRBV19 and TRBJ2-7; D is perhaps TRBD2 (7 bases). The length of the CDR3 is 16 residues. V lost 7 bases and J 0 bases, leaving 19 bases between the germline ends. Germline lookup yields CDR1 LNHDA and CDR2 SQIVND (reference sequence). The CDR3 is CASNNKKGGDSYEQYF. The CDR3 DNA follows: TGTGCCAGTAACAACAAAAAGGGGGGGGACTCCTACGAGCAGTACTTC.

The gene calls are TRBV29-1 and TRBJ1-1; TRBD1 aligns across 9 bases. CDR3 length equals 13 residues. CDR1 and CDR2 from the germline V gene are SQVTM and ANQGSEA. The J segment lost 4 bases and the V segment lost 6 bases, leaving 6 bases of the junction unmatched. CDR3 DNA: TGCAGCGTGGGGACAGGGCTCATCACTGAAGCTTTCTTT. Protein product: CSVGTGLITEAFF. The variable domain in full, completed from reference TRBV29-1 and TRBJ1-1, reads SAVISQKPSRDICQRGTSLTIQCQVDSQVTMMFWYRQQPGQSLTLIATANQGSEATYESGFVIDKFPISRPNLTFSTLTVSNMSPEDSSIYLCSVGTGLITEAFFGQGTRLTVV.

The V and J genes are TRBV19 and TRBJ1-6; TRBD1 matches at 7 bases. Looked up from germline, CDR1 is LNHDA and CDR2 is SQIVND (reference sequence). The length of the CDR3 is 14 residues. V trimming: 9 bases; J trimming: 4 bases; junction bases outside the gene matches: 6. CDR3 sequence: CASTPGQYNSPLHF. In DNA, the CDR3 is TGTGCCAGCACTCCGGGACAGTATAATTCACCCCTCCACTTT.

V gene TRBV5-4 combines with J gene TRBJ1-1; no reliable D call. Germline V gene sequence: CDR1 SGHNT, CDR2 YYREEE (reference sequence). The CDR3 contains 14 residues. Trimming removed 4 bases from V and 1 base from J, with 11 bases in between. CDR3 nucleotide sequence: TGTGCCAGCAGCCCACAACAGCCGAACACTGAAGCTTTCTTT. It specifies CASSPQQPNTEAFF.

V usage is TRBV6-5 and J usage is TRBJ1-6; D might be TRBD1 (5 bases). The CDR3 consists of 13 residues. V lost 7 bases and J 4 bases, leaving 8 bases between the germline ends. Looked up from germline, CDR1 is MNHEY and CDR2 is SVGAGI. The CDR3 is CASMGGYNSPLHF. CDR3 nucleotide sequence: TGTGCCAGCATGGGGGGTTATAATTCACCCCTCCACTTT.

The CDR3 protein is CASSSQGGRSYNEQFF. The CDR3 nucleotides are TGTGCCAGCAGCTCTCAAGGCGGGCGCTCCTACAATGAGCAGTTCTTC. The V gene is TRBV7-9, the J gene TRBJ2-1, with D possibly being TRBD2 (5 bases). The CDR3 sequence is 16 residues long. Deletions cut 4 bases from V and 0 bases from J, with 13 bases between. The germline V gene encodes CDR1 SEHNR and CDR2 FQNEAQ (reference sequence).

This chain links TRBV5-1 with TRBJ2-3, with D perhaps TRBD2 (7 bases). Germline CDR1 reads SGHRS; CDR2 reads YFSETQ. This CDR3 contains 14 residues. V lost 1 base, J lost 4 bases, and 10 bases lay in between. The chain's CDR3 is CASSLRGGADTQYF. In DNA form, the CDR3 reads TGCGCCAGCAGCTTGAGGGGGGGTGCAGATACGCAGTATTTT.

J is TRBJ1-4 and V is TRBV5-6; 7 bases fit TRBD1. The germline gives CDR1 SGHDT, CDR2 YYEEEE. The CDR3 totals 17 residues. The V segment lost 0 bases and the J segment 1 base; nucleotides outside the gene matches: 6. This chain's CDR3 is CASSLGTGSGTNEKLFF. CDR3 sequence (DNA): TGTGCCAGCAGCTTGGGGACAGGCTCGGGAACTAATGAAAAACTGTTTTTT.

This chain joins TRBV5-1 and TRBJ1-1; maybe TRBD1 (6 bases). With 5 bases removed from V and 1 base from J, the gap between germline ends came to 9 bases. The CDR3 sequence is 13 residues long. The germline V gene has CDR1 SGHRS and CDR2 YFSETQ. CDR3 amino acids: CASRRTENTEAFF. The CDR3, as DNA: TGCGCCAGCAGACGGACAGAGAACACTGAAGCTTTCTTT.

CDR3 loop: CASSLDYTKTYEQYF. CDR3 DNA: TGCGCCAGCAGCTTGGACTACACAAAAACCTACGAGCAGTACTTC. J is TRBJ2-7 and V is TRBV5-1; the D is unclear. The CDR3 consists of 15 residues. The V end was cut by 0 bases, the J end by 2 bases, with 12 bases between. CDR1 SGHRS and CDR2 YFSETQ come from the germline V gene.

The chain uses TRBV3-1 (or the pseudogene TRBV3-2) and TRBJ2-5, with 10 bases fitting TRBD1. CDR1 LGHDT and CDR2 YNNKEL come from the germline V gene (reference sequence). J was trimmed by 3 bases and V by 4 bases; bases with no gene match: 2. The CDR3 contains 14 residues. This CDR3 reads CASSPGQGEETQYF. CDR3 nucleotide sequence: TGTGCCAGCAGCCCAGGACAGGGGGAAGAGACCCAGTACTTC.

The V gene is TRBV7-9, the J gene TRBJ1-2, with TRBD1 matching 11 bases. The CDR3 has 16 residues. Losses at the gene ends were 7 bases for V and 4 bases for J; bases not matched to a gene: 11. CDR1 and CDR2 from the germline V gene are SEHNR and FQNEAQ (reference sequence). CDR3 sequence reads: CASTTPGQGGFYGYTF. As DNA, the CDR3 is TGTGCCAGCACCACGCCGGGACAGGGGGGATTCTATGGCTACACCTTC.

The chain recombines TRBV7-2 with TRBJ1-2, with D possibly being TRBD1 (5 bases). V lost 1 base to trimming and J lost 8 bases, with 11 bases between them. The length of the CDR3 is 13 residues. The germline V gene encodes CDR1 SGHTA and CDR2 FQGNSA. The CDR3 nucleotides are TGTGCCAGCAGCTTAGTTGGGGCGCACGGCTACACCTTC. Encoded protein: CASSLVGAHGYTF. Supplemented by reference TRBV7-2 and TRBJ1-2, the full variable domain reads GAGVSQSPSNKVTEKGKDVELRCDPISGHTALYWYRQSLGQGLEFLIYFQGNSAPDKSGLPSDRFSAERTGGSVSTLTIQRTQQEDSAVYLCASSLVGAHGYTFGSGTRLTVV.

The J gene is TRBJ1-2, the V gene TRBV10-3; 8 bases map to TRBD1. The CDR3 runs 18 residues. The J segment lost 4 bases and the V segment lost 0 bases, leaving 13 bases of the junction unmatched. Germline V gene lookup returns CDR1 ENHRY and CDR2 SYGVKD. CDR3 bases: TGTGCCATCAGTGAGTCAGGAAGGGGGACAGGACTCCTCTATGGCTACACCTTC. The encoded protein is CAISESGRGTGLLYGYTF.

In DNA form, the CDR3 reads TGCGCCAGCAGCGTTCCCGGGACTAGCGGGGGGATCGCCTACAATGAGCAGTTCTTC. Amino acids: CASSVPGTSGGIAYNEQFF. The chain has TRBV5-1 and TRBJ2-1; 15 nucleotides align to TRBD2. J was trimmed by 2 bases and V by 4 bases; bases with no gene match: 10. CDR3 length: 19 amino acids. Germline V gives CDR1 SGHRS, CDR2 YFSETQ.

CDR3 in amino acids: CASSRDSATNEKLFF. The CDR3 nucleotides are TGTGCCAGCAGCCGGGACAGTGCAACTAATGAAAAACTGTTTTTT. V is TRBV6-5 and J is TRBJ1-4, with TRBD1 matching over 7 bases. The V gene's germline CDR1 is MNHEY and CDR2 SVGAGI. CDR3 length: 15 amino acids. V was pared by 6 bases and J by 0 bases, with 4 bases of the junction left unmatched.

CDR3 sequence (DNA): TGTGCCAGCAGCGTGGGACAGGGCTATGGCTACACCTTC. Protein sequence: CASSVGQGYGYTF. This chain uses TRBV7-3 with TRBJ1-2, with TRBD1 matching 9 bases. V lost 5 bases to trimming and J lost 4 bases; unmatched junction nucleotides: 2. The CDR3 contains 13 residues. Germline CDR1 SGHTA, CDR2 FQGTGA.

The chain combines TRBV30 with TRBJ1-5, with 9 nucleotides matching TRBD1. The germline CDR1 and CDR2 sequences are GTSNPN and SVGIG (reference sequence). Losses at the gene ends were 3 bases for V and 4 bases for J; bases not matched to a gene: 10. CDR3 size: 16 residues. The CDR3 DNA sequence: TGTGCCTGGAGAACGAGGGAGGGACAGGGTAATCAGCCCCAGCATTTT. It encodes CAWRTREGQGNQPQHF.

The V call is TRBV6-1, the J call TRBJ2-7, with no clear D. This CDR3 is 14 amino acids long. The ends were cut back, 2 bases at V and 0 bases at J, with 8 bases in the middle. Germline V gene lookup returns CDR1 MNHNS and CDR2 SASEGT. The CDR3: CASSEISGSYEQYF. The CDR3 coding sequence is TGTGCCAGCAGTGAAATCTCAGGCTCCTACGAGCAGTACTTC.

The J gene is TRBJ1-1, the V gene TRBV5-6, with D unclear. The germline V gene has CDR1 SGHDT and CDR2 YYEEEE. The V gene lost 0 bases and the J gene lost 10 bases, with 10 bases spanning the gap. CDR3 size: 12 residues. The CDR3 bases are TGTGCCAGCAGCTTGGGTAGCCTCGGAGCTTTCTTT. This gives the protein CASSLGSLGAFF.

This sequence joins TRBV12-5 and TRBJ1-1; D remains unclear. This CDR3 region has 13 residues. Germline CDR1 is LGHNT and CDR2 is FRNRAP. V dropped 1 base and J dropped 5 bases, with 8 bases sitting between them. In DNA form, the CDR3 reads TGTGCTAGTGGTTTGGAGAGCCGTACTGAAGCTTTCTTT. It yields the protein CASGLESRTEAFF.

The V and J genes are TRBV10-3 and TRBJ2-2, with D possibly TRBD1 on 5 matching bases. The CDR3 runs 16 residues. V shed 0 bases and J shed 0 bases, with 8 bases lying between them. Germline lookup yields CDR1 ENHRY and CDR2 SYGVKD. CDR3 loop: CAISESPGTNTGELFF. The CDR3 DNA sequence: TGTGCCATCAGTGAGTCGCCAGGGACGAACACCGGGGAGCTGTTTTTT.